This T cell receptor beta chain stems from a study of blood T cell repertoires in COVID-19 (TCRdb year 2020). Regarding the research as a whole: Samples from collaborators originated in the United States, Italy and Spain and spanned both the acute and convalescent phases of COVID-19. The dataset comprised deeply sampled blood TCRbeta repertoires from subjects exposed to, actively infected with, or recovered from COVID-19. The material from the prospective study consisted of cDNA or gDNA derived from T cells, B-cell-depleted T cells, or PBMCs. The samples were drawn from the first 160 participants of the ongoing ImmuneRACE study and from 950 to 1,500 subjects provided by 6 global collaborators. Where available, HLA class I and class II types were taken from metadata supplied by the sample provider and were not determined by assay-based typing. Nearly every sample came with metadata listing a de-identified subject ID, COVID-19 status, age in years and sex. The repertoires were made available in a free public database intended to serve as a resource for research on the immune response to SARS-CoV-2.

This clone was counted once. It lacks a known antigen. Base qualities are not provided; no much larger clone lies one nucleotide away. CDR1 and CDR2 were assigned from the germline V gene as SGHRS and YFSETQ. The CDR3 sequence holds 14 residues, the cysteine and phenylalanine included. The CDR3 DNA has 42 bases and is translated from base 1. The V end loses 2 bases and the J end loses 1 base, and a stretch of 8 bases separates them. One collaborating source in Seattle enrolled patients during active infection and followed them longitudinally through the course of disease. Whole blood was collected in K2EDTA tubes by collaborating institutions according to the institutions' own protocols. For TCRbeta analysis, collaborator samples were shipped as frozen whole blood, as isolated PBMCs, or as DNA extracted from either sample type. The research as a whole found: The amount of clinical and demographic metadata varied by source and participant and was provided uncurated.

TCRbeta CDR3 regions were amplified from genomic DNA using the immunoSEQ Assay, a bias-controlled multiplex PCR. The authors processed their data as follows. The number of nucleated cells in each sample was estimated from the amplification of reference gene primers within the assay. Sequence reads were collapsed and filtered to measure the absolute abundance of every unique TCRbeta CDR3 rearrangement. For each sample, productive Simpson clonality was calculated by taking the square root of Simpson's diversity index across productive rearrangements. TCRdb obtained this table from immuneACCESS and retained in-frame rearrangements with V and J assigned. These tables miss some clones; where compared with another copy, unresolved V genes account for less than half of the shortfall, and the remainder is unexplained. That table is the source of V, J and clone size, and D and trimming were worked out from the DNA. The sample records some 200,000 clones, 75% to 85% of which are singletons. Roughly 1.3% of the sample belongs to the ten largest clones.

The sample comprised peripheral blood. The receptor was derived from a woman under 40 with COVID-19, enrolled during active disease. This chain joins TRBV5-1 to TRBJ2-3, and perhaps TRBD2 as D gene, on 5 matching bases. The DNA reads TGCGCCAGCAGCTTAAGCGGTCGCACAGATACGCAGTATTTT. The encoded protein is CASSLSGRTDTQYF.